A single sample gave rise to the 27 T cell receptor beta chains below, sequenced in a study of cytomegalovirus exposure and HLA in healthy donors. Primers included in the PCR were 60 Vbeta and 13 Jbeta primers. The repertoire was sequenced with immunoSEQ multiplex PCR; TCRdb's copy has only in-frame clones and lacks some. In the table there are about 150,000 clones, 77% of which are singletons. Sequencing was performed on PBMCs. These receptor sequences come from a man aged 25-40 years in good health and CMV-seronegative.

J is TRBJ2-1 and V is TRBV30; 11 nucleotides align to TRBD2. The germline V gene encodes CDR1 GTSNPN and CDR2 SVGIG (reference sequence). The CDR3 runs to 16 residues. The trim removed 0 bases at V and 2 bases at J, leaving 3 bases unmatched. The CDR3 loop reads CAWSVSGRGPYNEQFF. The CDR3 region has the DNA TGTGCCTGGAGTGTTAGCGGGAGGGGTCCCTACAATGAGCAGTTCTTC.

V and J are TRBV11-1 and TRBJ2-7, with D maybe TRBD1 (6 bases). The CDR3 sequence is 13 residues long. CDR1 is SGHAT and CDR2 is FQDESV in the germline V gene (reference sequence). V lost 2 bases and J 6 bases, leaving 11 bases between the germline ends. The CDR3 is CASSLTGFSEQYF. CDR3 in DNA: TGTGCCAGCAGCTTAACAGGGTTTTCCGAGCAGTACTTC.

V and J are TRBV19 and TRBJ2-5; D is possibly TRBD2 (5 bases). V shed 1 base and J shed 5 bases, with 17 bases lying between them. The CDR3 spans 16 residues. CDR1 LNHDA and CDR2 SQIVND come from the germline V gene (reference sequence). This chain's CDR3 is CASSIGRTLTAETQYF. The DNA for the CDR3 is TGTGCCAGTAGTATAGGTCGGACTTTAACCGCGGAGACCCAGTACTTC.

The chain links TRBV4-2 to TRBJ1-5; 8 nucleotides align to TRBD1. The CDR3 spans 15 residues. Trimming cost V 0 bases and J 6 bases; bases outside gene matches: 4. The germline CDR1 and CDR2 sequences are LGHNA and YNFKEQ. As DNA, the CDR3 is TGTGCCAGCAGCCAAGACGGGCAGGGGGCTCAGCCCCAGCATTTT. Translated, it gives CASSQDGQGAQPQHF.

The chain carries TRBV5-6 and TRBJ1-6; tentative D call: TRBD1 (5 bases). The CDR3 is made up of 15 amino acids. V lost 0 bases and J 10 bases, leaving 14 bases between the germline ends. Germline-derived CDR1 and CDR2 are SGHDT and YYEEEE. This chain's CDR3 is CASSLESGSGSPLHF. Written as DNA, the CDR3 is TGTGCCAGCAGCTTGGAGTCAGGGTCAGGGTCACCCCTCCACTTT.

The chain joins TRBV6-1 to TRBJ2-5; D is undetermined. CDR1 is MNHNS and CDR2 is SASEGT in the germline V gene. Trimming shortened V by 2 bases and J by 2 bases, and 9 bases separated the two germline ends. The CDR3 has 14 residues. This CDR3 reads CASSERSNQETQYF. The CDR3 region has the DNA TGTGCCAGCAGTGAAAGGAGTAATCAAGAGACCCAGTACTTC.

This chain joins TRBV28 and TRBJ1-2; 10 positions match TRBD1. Germline-derived CDR1 and CDR2 are MDHEN and SYDVKM. CDR3 length: 14 residues. The trim removed 6 bases at V and 8 bases at J, leaving 9 bases unmatched. The CDR3 loop is CASRETGGNGGYTF. The CDR3 bases are TGTGCCAGCAGAGAGACAGGGGGCAACGGAGGCTACACCTTC.

This clone showed up just a few times. This rearrangement joins TRBV9 to TRBJ2-3, with 7 bases that match TRBD1. This CDR3 is built from 15 residues. From germline, CDR1 is SGDLS and CDR2 YYNGEE. V gave up 3 bases and J gave up 5 bases; unmatched junction bases: 9. CDR3 sequence reads: CASSAGTVYGDTQYF. CDR3 nucleotide sequence: TGTGCCAGCAGCGCTGGGACAGTCTACGGAGATACGCAGTATTTT.

The genes are TRBV9 and TRBJ2-3; 7 nucleotides align to TRBD2. V shed 4 bases, J shed 2 bases, and the junction held 10 bases outside the gene matches. The CDR3 length is 16 residues. Germline V CDR1 and CDR2: SGDLS, YYNGEE. In DNA, the CDR3 is TGTGCCAGCAGCCCCCCGGGGGGTACGTTCACAGATACGCAGTATTTT. It yields the protein CASSPPGGTFTDTQYF.

The gene calls are TRBV19 and TRBJ2-2; 9 nucleotides agree with TRBD1. Germline lookup yields CDR1 LNHDA and CDR2 SQIVND (reference sequence). The V gene end was trimmed by 3 bases and the J gene end by 4 bases; junction bases not matched to a gene: 6. This CDR3 is 16 amino acids long. CDR3 protein: CASSIQQGAPTGELFF. DNA of the CDR3: TGTGCCAGTAGTATTCAACAGGGGGCGCCCACCGGGGAGCTGTTTTTT.

This clone appeared a single time. The rearrangement links TRBV5-3 to TRBJ1-2; TRBD1 matches at 7 bases. TRBV5-3 is an ORF, with its function uncertain. CDR3 length: 15 residues. V was clipped by 4 bases and J by 6 bases; unmatched bases: 12. CDR3 amino acids: CARSPLPGQRHGYTF. The DNA of the CDR3 is TGTGCCAGAAGCCCCTTACCGGGACAGAGGCATGGCTACACCTTC.

The rearrangement links TRBV6-6 to TRBJ2-7; 11 nucleotides match TRBD1. The germline V gene encodes CDR1 MNHNY and CDR2 SVGAGI (reference sequence). This CDR3 comprises 16 residues. V shed 5 bases, J shed 2 bases, and the junction held 8 bases outside the gene matches. The CDR3 sequence: CASSHGTGGSAYEQYF. The CDR3 region has the DNA TGTGCCAGCAGTCACGGGACAGGGGGATCCGCCTACGAGCAGTACTTC.

This chain joins TRBV5-1 and TRBJ2-5; D ambiguous. The J call may not be correct, given that the DNA end is closer to TRBJ2-7. The CDR3 runs 14 residues. Germline CDR1 is SGHRS and CDR2 is YFSETQ. The CDR3 sequence: CASSLVSNSYEQYF. The CDR3 nucleotides read TGCGCCAGCAGCTTGGTTTCCAACTCCTACGAGCAGTACTTC.

The count of this clone is one. V usage is TRBV18 and J usage is TRBJ1-2; D gene uncertain. The CDR3 consists of 14 residues. V shed 3 bases and J shed 3 bases, with 11 bases lying between them. Germline loops: CDR1 KGHSH, CDR2 LQKENI. CDR3 protein: CASSPGILDYGYTF. The CDR3 DNA is TGTGCCAGCTCACCGGGCATACTAGACTATGGCTACACCTTC.

V and J are TRBV5-4 and TRBJ2-7, with 12 bases aligning to TRBD2. Per germline, CDR1 SGHNT and CDR2 YYREEE (reference sequence). This CDR3 contains 15 residues. V trimming: 1 base; J trimming: 5 bases; junction bases outside the gene matches: 4. This chain's CDR3 is CASSLTSGRTDEQYF. The DNA of the CDR3 is TGTGCCAGCAGCTTGACTAGCGGGAGGACAGACGAGCAGTACTTC.

There are a few counts of this clone. Other DNA sequences in the sample encode the same CDR3. The DNA of the CDR3 is TGTGCCAGCTCACCAGGGCGTGATCAGCCCCAGCATTTT. Translated, it gives CASSPGRDQPQHF. The chain joins TRBV18 to TRBJ1-5; no firm D call. CDR3 length: 13 amino acids. V was clipped by 2 bases and J by 5 bases, with 7 bases between them. Germline-derived CDR1 and CDR2 are KGHSH and LQKENI.

The V gene is TRBV6-5, the J gene TRBJ2-7; D is perhaps TRBD1 (6 bases). Trimming removed 2 bases at V and 0 bases at J, with 8 bases between. CDR3 length: 14 residues. Germline V gene lookup returns CDR1 MNHEY and CDR2 SVGAGI. DNA for the CDR3: TGTGCCAGCAGTTACAGGGGACACTCCTACGAGCAGTACTTC. Translation gives CASSYRGHSYEQYF.

This clone was observed a few times. V usage is TRBV6-6 and J usage is TRBJ2-7, with D unclear. V was trimmed by 8 bases and J by 2 bases, leaving 7 bases between them. The length of the CDR3 is 11 residues. CDR1 is MNHNY and CDR2 is SVGAGI in the germline V gene (reference sequence). CDR3 sequence reads: CASEAAYEQYF. For the CDR3, the DNA is TGTGCCAGCGAGGCAGCCTACGAGCAGTACTTC.

This rearrangement joins TRBV27 to TRBJ2-3; 13 bases agree with TRBD2. This CDR3 spans 20 amino acids. Germline CDR1 reads MNHEY; CDR2 reads SMNVEV (reference sequence). After removal of 7 bases from V and 5 bases from J, the junction contained 21 bases not matched to a gene. DNA for the CDR3: TGTGCCAGCATGGCCCGCCCCATTGGCGGGACTAGCGGGATGAGAGATACGCAGTATTTT. It encodes CASMARPIGGTSGMRDTQYF.

V and J are TRBV11-3 and TRBJ2-1; TRBD1 matches at 8 bases. In germline, CDR1 is SGHNT, CDR2 YENEEA. V was clipped by 4 bases and J by 9 bases; unmatched bases: 8. CDR3 length equals 14 residues. The DNA of the CDR3 is TGTGCCAGCAGCTCCGGACAGGGAATGGCTGAGCAGTTCTTC. Translating gives CASSSGQGMAEQFF.

About this clone itself: One end of the junction varies from germline; a read error may be responsible. The CDR3 DNA sequence: TGTGCTAGCAGCCCGGGACCGAAAGGGGGCTACGAGCAGTACTTC. Amino acid sequence: CASSPGPKGGYEQYF. The chain employs TRBV7-7 and TRBJ2-7; TRBD1 might be the D (6 bases). This CDR3 region has 15 residues. CDR1 is SSHAT, CDR2 FNYEAQ, per germline (reference sequence).

This clone has only a few counts. This chain joins TRBV15 and TRBJ1-4, with a weak D call TRBD1 (5 bases). This CDR3 has 13 residues. The V gene lost 3 bases and the J gene lost 6 bases, with 8 bases spanning the gap. Germline assignment: CDR1 LNHNV and CDR2 YYDKDF (reference sequence). CDR3: CATSRGRYEKLFF. The CDR3 nucleotides read TGTGCCACCAGCAGGGGGCGATATGAAAAACTGTTTTTT.

This clone has only one observation. This CDR3 reads CASSFGGPYEQYF. CDR3 sequence (DNA): TGTGCCAGTAGTTTCGGCGGGCCCTACGAGCAGTACTTC. The chain combines TRBV19 with TRBJ2-7; TRBD2 might be the D (5 bases). The germline gives CDR1 LNHDA, CDR2 SQIVND (reference sequence). Deletions cut 5 bases from V and 2 bases from J, with 10 bases between. The CDR3 has 13 amino acids.

This chain joins TRBV7-9 and TRBJ1-1; D remains unclear. The CDR3 sequence is 11 residues long. Deletions cut 5 bases from V and 3 bases from J, with 4 bases between. Germline V gene sequence: CDR1 SEHNR, CDR2 FQNEAQ (reference sequence). CDR3 bases: TGTGCCAGCAGCCCCTACACTGAAGCTTTCTTT. It yields the protein CASSPYTEAFF.

The chain links TRBV6-5 to TRBJ1-4; 9 bases agree with TRBD1. The CDR3 covers 15 residues. Germline V lookup: CDR1 MNHEY, CDR2 SVGAGI. Trimming removed 4 bases from V and 3 bases from J; junction bases left unmatched: 3. CDR3 in amino acids: CASSSTGGSNEKLFF. CDR3 nucleotides: TGTGCCAGCAGTTCCACAGGGGGCTCTAATGAAAAACTGTTTTTT.

This chain joins TRBV27 and TRBJ2-3; D is undetermined. Germline lookup yields CDR1 MNHEY and CDR2 SMNVEV (reference sequence). Trimming pared 6 bases from V and 8 bases from J, leaving 15 bases between. CDR3 length equals 13 residues. The chain's CDR3 is CASSLFGDVTQYF. The CDR3 DNA reads TGTGCCAGCAGCCTGTTCGGAGACGTTACGCAGTATTTT.

The CDR3 loop is CASSESILGPSGRTDTQYF. The CDR3 bases are TGCGCCAGCAGTGAGTCGATATTAGGACCTAGCGGTCGCACAGATACGCAGTATTTT. The V call is TRBV10-1, the J call TRBJ2-3, with 7 bases matching TRBD2. This CDR3 comprises 19 residues. Per the germline V gene, CDR1 is WNHNN and CDR2 is SYGVQD (reference sequence). Trimming at V came to 0 bases and at J to 1 base, leaving 13 bases not matched to a gene.